This TCR beta chain comes out of a study of blood T cell repertoires in COVID-19. About the study: The analysed material was cDNA or gDNA that came from T cells, B-cell-depleted T cells, or PBMCs.

In the authors' workflow: Estimation of nucleated cell counts was performed using reference gene primer amplification. Clones were read by immunoSEQ multiplex PCR, and TCRdb kept only the in-frame ones, dropping some. Clone size and V and J calls were adopted from that table, with D and trimming inferred from the DNA. In the table there are 150,000 to 200,000 clones, around 85% of which are singletons. The V segment lost 4 bases and the J segment 3 bases; nucleotides outside the gene matches: 0. Looked up from germline, CDR1 is SGHKS and CDR2 is YYEKEE (reference sequence). CDR3 size: 13 residues. This TCR was recovered from a woman at least 80 years old with acute or convalescent COVID-19. The source material was peripheral blood. The chain carries TRBV5-5 and TRBJ1-2, with 10 bases aligning to TRBD1. CDR3 residues: CASSGTGDYGYTF. The CDR3 DNA follows: TGTGCCAGCAGCGGGACAGGGGACTATGGCTACACCTTC.